This is a list of T cell receptor beta chains from one sample in a study of T cell changes during pregnancy in multiple sclerosis. Generated by immunoSEQ multiplex PCR, the TCRdb table keeps only in-frame clones and is missing some. The sample shows under 70,000 clones, 80% to 95% of them seen only once. The specimen was CD4+ T cells from peripheral blood mononuclear cells, collected after pregnancy. The receptors derive from a female donor with multiple sclerosis, enrolled in a pregnancy study. Both conserved end residues are part of each CDR3. D genes are given only for firm matches. Some rows have no size entry. The others give once, few or many, or a class for an expanded clone.

once,TRBD1,TRBJ2-7,TRBV5-1,CASKVEGAYEQYF,TGCGCCAGCAAGGTAGAGGGGGCGTACGAGCAGTACTTC
once,TRBD1,TRBJ1-2,TRBV7-6,CASSLYPRGGDRVYGYTF,TGTGCCAGCAGCTTGTACCCTAGGGGTGGGGACAGGGTCTATGGCTACACCTTC
.,TRBD2,TRBJ2-3,TRBV4-2,CASSLRAGSTDTQYF,TGTGCCAGCAGCCTGCGAGCGGGGAGCACAGATACGCAGTATTTT
.,.,TRBJ2-7,TRBV27,CASSLGRDSTFYEQYF,TGTGCCAGCAGTTTGGGGCGAGACAGCACATTCTACGAGCAGTACTTC
.,TRBD2,TRBJ2-1,TRBV5-1,CASMALGRGGAGEQFF,TGCGCCAGCATGGCCCTTGGTCGCGGGGGGGCCGGTGAGCAGTTCTTC
.,.,TRBJ2-1,TRBV5-6,CASSLGAYRGEQFF,TGTGCCAGCAGCTTGGGGGCCTACCGGGGTGAGCAGTTCTTC
.,TRBD2,TRBJ2-5,TRBV30,CAWGGLARGAQYF,TGTGCCTGGGGTGGACTAGCGAGGGGGGCCCAGTACTTC
few,TRBD2,TRBJ2-1,TRBV15,CATRFTSGGSSYNEQFF,TGTGCCACCAGATTCACTAGCGGGGGGAGCTCCTACAATGAGCAGTTCTTC
.,.,TRBJ1-1,TRBV4-3,CASSQTLLNTEAFF,TGCGCCAGCAGCCAAACTCTGCTGAACACTGAAGCTTTCTTT
.,.,TRBJ1-2,TRBV7-3,CASSLGGGRGYTF,TGTGCCAGCAGCTTAGGGGGGGGTCGGGGCTACACCTTC
.,TRBD1,TRBJ1-6,TRBV11-2,CASSLDGTGGFNSPLHF,TGTGCCAGCAGCCTCGACGGGACAGGGGGCTTCAATTCACCCCTCCACTTT
.,.,TRBJ1-3,TRBV5-8,CASSRGIGTGNTIYF,TGTGCCAGCAGTAGGGGAATTGGAACTGGAAACACCATATATTTT
.,.,TRBJ1-3,TRBV7-2,CASSLRTSSGNTIYF,TGTGCCAGCAGCTTACGGACAAGCTCTGGAAACACCATATATTTT
.,TRBD1,TRBJ1-2,TRBV6-5,CASSYSTGGGYTF,TGTGCCAGCAGTTACTCGACAGGGGGTGGCTACACCTTC
.,.,TRBJ2-7,TRBV2,CAGRQATYEQYF,TGTGCCGGAAGACAAGCTACCTACGAGCAGTACTTC
.,.,TRBJ1-2,TRBV6-5,CASSRTRVLNYGYTF,TGTGCCAGCAGCCGAACTCGGGTCTTGAACTATGGCTACACCTTC
.,.,TRBJ1-2,TRBV9,CASSVGTGANYGYTF,TGTGCCAGCAGCGTAGGGACGGGAGCTAACTATGGCTACACCTTC
.,.,TRBJ1-1,TRBV29-1,CSVLTGNTEAFF,TGCAGCGTTCTGACAGGGAACACTGAAGCTTTCTTT
.,TRBD1,TRBJ1-2,TRBV7-2,CASSRTGVGYGYTF,TGTGCCAGCAGCCGGACAGGGGTCGGCTATGGCTACACCTTC
once,TRBD1,TRBJ1-5,TRBV6-4,CASRRQGMFPYSNQPQHF,TGTGCCAGCAGACGACAGGGAATGTTCCCCTATAGCAATCAGCCCCAGCATTTT
.,.,TRBJ1-5,TRBV7-2,CASSLGGGKKPQHF,TGTGCCAGCAGCCTAGGAGGGGGAAAAAAGCCCCAGCATTTT
few,TRBD1,TRBJ1-1,TRBV9,CASSAQGATEAFF,TGTGCCAGCAGCGCCCAGGGGGCGACTGAAGCTTTCTTT
.,.,TRBJ1-2,TRBV5-1,CASSLGDTNYGYTF,TGCGCCAGCAGCTTGGGGGACACTAACTATGGCTACACCTTC
.,TRBD1,TRBJ1-2,TRBV4-3,CASSQVGTADYGYTF,TGCGCCAGCAGCCAAGTTGGGACAGCGGACTATGGCTACACCTTC
.,TRBD1,TRBJ2-7,TRBV7-9,CASSLSRQGAGGEQYF,TGTGCCAGCAGCTTAAGCCGACAGGGGGCGGGAGGCGAGCAGTACTTC
.,.,TRBJ2-3,TRBV7-2,CASSLDTGTDTQYF,TGTGCCAGCAGCTTAGATACGGGCACAGATACGCAGTATTTT
.,.,TRBJ1-2,TRBV6-1,CASSAEHRNYYGYTF,TGTGCCAGCAGTGCCGAGCACCGTAACTACTATGGCTACACCTTC
.,.,TRBJ1-5,TRBV6-6,CASKGLDFSNQPQHF,TGTGCCAGTAAGGGACTGGATTTTAGCAATCAGCCCCAGCATTTT
.,.,TRBJ2-5,TRBV6-5,CASRIDGVQETQYF,TGTGCCAGCAGAATCGACGGAGTACAAGAGACCCAGTACTTC
.,.,TRBJ2-6,TRBV4-1,CASSQDRGSGANVLTF,TGCGCCAGCAGCCAAGATAGGGGCTCTGGGGCCAACGTCCTGACTTTC
.,TRBD1,TRBJ2-7,TRBV19,CASTRDRGQTEQYF,TGTGCCAGTACCAGGGACAGGGGGCAGACCGAGCAGTACTTC
.,.,TRBJ2-5,TRBV6-6,CATGEFEETQYF,TGTGCCACCGGGGAGTTTGAAGAGACCCAGTACTTC
.,TRBD2,TRBJ2-3,TRBV4-3,CASSQDLAGRTDTQYF,TGCGCCAGCAGCCAAGATCTAGCGGGACGCACAGATACGCAGTATTTT
.,.,TRBJ1-3,TRBV11-3,CASSPAGDTIYF,TGTGCCAGCAGCCCCGCCGGGGACACCATATATTTT
.,.,TRBJ1-1,TRBV7-2,CASSLDSGQRHTEAFF,TGTGCCAGCAGCTTAGACTCGGGTCAGCGTCACACTGAAGCTTTCTTT
.,.,TRBJ1-4,TRBV9,CASSVGSGTTNEKLFF,TGTGCCAGCAGCGTAGGGAGCGGGACAACTAATGAAAAACTGTTTTTT
.,TRBD1,TRBJ1-1,TRBV6-1,CASRGQITQNTEAFF,TGTGCCAGCAGGGGACAGATTACACAAAACACTGAAGCTTTCTTT
.,TRBD2,TRBJ2-3,TRBV6-4,CASSEATSGGADTQYF,TGTGCCAGCAGCGAAGCGACTAGCGGGGGAGCAGATACGCAGTATTTT
.,TRBD1,TRBJ1-2,TRBV5-6,CASSLGGTGTSGYTF,TGTGCCAGCAGCTTGGGTGGGACAGGGACAAGCGGCTACACCTTC
.,TRBD2,TRBJ2-5,TRBV5-1,CASSWGLAGRGQETQYF,TGCGCCAGCAGCTGGGGGCTAGCGGGGAGAGGCCAAGAGACCCAGTACTTC
.,.,TRBJ2-7,TRBV18,CASYLDSNYEQYF,TGTGCCAGTTACCTGGACAGCAATTACGAGCAGTACTTC
.,.,TRBJ1-2,TRBV5-4,CASSLGPRVGYTF,TGTGCCAGCAGCTTGGGTCCCAGGGTAGGCTACACCTTC
.,TRBD2,TRBJ2-5,TRBV18,CASSPRPSGGATQETQYF,TGTGCCAGCTCACCAAGGCCTAGCGGGGGGGCTACCCAAGAGACCCAGTACTTC
once,.,TRBJ1-5,TRBV6-5,CASSTARGRHQPQHF,TGTGCCAGCAGTACCGCACGGGGGAGGCATCAGCCCCAGCATTTT
.,.,TRBJ2-3,TRBV9,CASTRRGPTDTQYF,TGTGCCAGCACCAGGCGGGGGCCCACAGATACGCAGTATTTT
.,.,TRBJ1-1,TRBV5-1,CASSIQTALNTEAFF,TGCGCCAGCAGCATACAGACAGCCCTGAACACTGAAGCTTTCTTT
.,TRBD1,TRBJ1-5,TRBV2,CASRTGTGGNQPQHF,TGTGCCAGCAGGACCGGGACAGGGGGGAATCAGCCCCAGCATTTT